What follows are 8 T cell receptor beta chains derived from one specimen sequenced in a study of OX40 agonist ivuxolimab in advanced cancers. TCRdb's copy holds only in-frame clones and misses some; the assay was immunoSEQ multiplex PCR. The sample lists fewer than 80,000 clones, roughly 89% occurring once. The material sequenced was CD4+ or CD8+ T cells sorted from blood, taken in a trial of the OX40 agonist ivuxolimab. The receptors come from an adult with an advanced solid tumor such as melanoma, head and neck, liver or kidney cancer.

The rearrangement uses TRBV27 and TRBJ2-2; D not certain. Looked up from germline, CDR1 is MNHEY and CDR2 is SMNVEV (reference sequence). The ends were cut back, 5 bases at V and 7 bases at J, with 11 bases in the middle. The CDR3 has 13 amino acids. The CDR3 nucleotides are TGTGCCAGCAGTCCGGTCCTGGTCGGGGAGCTGTTTTTT. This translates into CASSPVLVGELFF.

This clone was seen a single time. DNA of the CDR3: TGTGCCAGCAGTTTACAGGTCAGTGTTGTCAATGAGCAGTTCTTC. This codes for CASSLQVSVVNEQFF. V gene TRBV28 combines with J gene TRBJ2-1; D call uncertain. V lost 2 bases and J 6 bases, leaving 14 bases between the germline ends. This CDR3 has 15 amino acids. The V gene's germline CDR1 is MDHEN and CDR2 SYDVKM.

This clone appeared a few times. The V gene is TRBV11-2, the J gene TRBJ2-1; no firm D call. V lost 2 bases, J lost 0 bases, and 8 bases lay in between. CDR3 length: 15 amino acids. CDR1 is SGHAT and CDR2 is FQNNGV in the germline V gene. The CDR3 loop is CASSLSPSSYNEQFF. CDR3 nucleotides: TGTGCCAGCAGCTTATCTCCGAGCTCCTACAATGAGCAGTTCTTC.

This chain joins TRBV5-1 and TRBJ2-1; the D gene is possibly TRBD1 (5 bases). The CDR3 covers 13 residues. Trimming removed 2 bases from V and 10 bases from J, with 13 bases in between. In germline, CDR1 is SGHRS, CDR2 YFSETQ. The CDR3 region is CASSLVSGREQFF. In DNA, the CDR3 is TGCGCCAGCAGCTTAGTTTCAGGGCGGGAGCAGTTCTTC. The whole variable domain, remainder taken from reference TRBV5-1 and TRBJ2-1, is KAGVTQTPRYLIKTRGQQVTLSCSPISGHRSVSWYQQTPGQGLQFLFEYFSETQRNKGNFPGRFSGRQFSNSRSEMNVSTLELGDSALYLCASSLVSGREQFFGPGTRLTVL.

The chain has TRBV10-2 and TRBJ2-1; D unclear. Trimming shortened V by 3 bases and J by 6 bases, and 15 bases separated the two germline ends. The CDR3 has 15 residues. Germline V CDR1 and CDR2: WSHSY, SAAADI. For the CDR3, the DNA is TGCGCCAGCAGTGACCCGGTAGTCCGCGGCAATGAGCAGTTCTTC. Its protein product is CASSDPVVRGNEQFF.

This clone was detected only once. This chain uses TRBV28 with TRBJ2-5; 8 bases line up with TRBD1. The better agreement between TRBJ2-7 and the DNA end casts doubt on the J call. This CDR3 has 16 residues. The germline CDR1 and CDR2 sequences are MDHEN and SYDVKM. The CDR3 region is CASSLFGGTGAYEQYF. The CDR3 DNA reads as TGTGCCAGCAGTTTATTTGGGGGGACAGGAGCCTACGAGCAGTACTTC.

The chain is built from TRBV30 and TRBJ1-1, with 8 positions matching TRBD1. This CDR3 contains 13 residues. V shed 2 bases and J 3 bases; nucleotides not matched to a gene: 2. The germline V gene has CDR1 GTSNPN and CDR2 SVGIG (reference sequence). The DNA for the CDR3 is TGTGCCTGGAGTACAGGGGGATACACTGAAGCTTTCTTT. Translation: CAWSTGGYTEAFF.

The CDR3, as DNA: TGTGCCAGCAGTTTACCAGGGGGAAATGAGCAGTTCTTC. It codes for CASSLPGGNEQFF. The chain combines TRBV27 with TRBJ2-1; TRBD1 aligns across 7 bases. Losses at the gene ends were 2 bases for V and 7 bases for J; bases not matched to a gene: 2. CDR1 is MNHEY and CDR2 is SMNVEV in the germline V gene (reference sequence). This CDR3 comprises 13 residues.